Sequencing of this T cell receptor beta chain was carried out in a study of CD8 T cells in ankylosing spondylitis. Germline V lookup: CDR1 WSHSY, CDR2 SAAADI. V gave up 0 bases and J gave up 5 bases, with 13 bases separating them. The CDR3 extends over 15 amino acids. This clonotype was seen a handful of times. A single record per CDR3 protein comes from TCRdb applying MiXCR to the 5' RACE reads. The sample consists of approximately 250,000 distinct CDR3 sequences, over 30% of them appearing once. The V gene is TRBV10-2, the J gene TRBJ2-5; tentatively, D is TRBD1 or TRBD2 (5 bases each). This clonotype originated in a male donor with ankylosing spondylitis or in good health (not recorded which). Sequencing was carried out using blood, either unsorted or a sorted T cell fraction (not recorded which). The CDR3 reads CASSESERGGETQYF. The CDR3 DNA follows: TGCGCCAGCAGTGAGTCGGAAAGGGGCGGGGAGACCCAGTACTTC.